This entry lists 30 T cell receptor beta chains sequenced from one sample in a study of response to subunit inactivated influenza vaccine. TCRdb passed the RT-PCR reads through MiXCR, listing each CDR3 protein once. The table shows about 570,000 distinct CDR3 sequences, with roughly 10% occurring only once. Source: PBMCs from blood, taken on the day of vaccination. Source of these receptors: a man aged 45 to 65 who received an inactivated influenza vaccine.

This sequence joins TRBV27 and TRBJ2-7, with 9 bases aligning to TRBD1. Per the germline V gene, CDR1 is MNHEY and CDR2 is SMNVEV (reference sequence). Trimming cost V 6 bases and J 6 bases; bases outside gene matches: 12. CDR3 length: 15 amino acids. CDR3 nucleotide sequence: TGTGCCAGCAGGGGGTCCGGGACAGGGCGAGCCGAGCAGTACTTC. Its protein product is CASRGSGTGRAEQYF.

This clonotype occurred many times. The gene calls are TRBV3-1 and TRBJ2-2, with TRBD2 identical over 14 bases. The V gene's germline CDR1 is LGHDT and CDR2 YNNKEL (reference sequence). The V and J ends lost 5 bases and 5 bases, in that order; junction bases with no gene match: 10. This CDR3 spans 18 amino acids. In DNA form, the CDR3 reads TGTGCCAGCAGCTCGACTAGCGGGAGGGCCGGGCGGACCGGGGAGCTGTTTTTT. The encoded protein is CASSSTSGRAGRTGELFF.

The J gene is TRBJ1-2, the V gene TRBV19; D call uncertain. Germline lookup yields CDR1 LNHDA and CDR2 SQIVND (reference sequence). Trimming took 0 bases from V and 4 from J, leaving 9 bases between them. This CDR3 contains 14 residues. CDR3 coding DNA: TGTGCCAGTAGTATAGACAGTGGATTCTATGGCTACACCTTC. This codes for CASSIDSGFYGYTF.

The V call is TRBV27, the J call TRBJ1-5, with D possibly matching TRBD1 (6 bases). V lost 4 bases to trimming and J lost 9 bases, with 13 bases between them. Germline lookup yields CDR1 MNHEY and CDR2 SMNVEV (reference sequence). The CDR3 runs to 13 residues. The chain's CDR3 is CASSSRGYSPQHF. In nucleotides, the CDR3 is TGTGCCAGCAGTTCCAGGGGTTACTCGCCCCAGCATTTT.

This clonotype showed up just a few times. The chain is built from TRBV12-3 or TRBV12-4 and TRBJ2-5; maybe TRBD2 (6 bases). This CDR3 contains 13 residues. Trimming took 6 bases from V and 3 from J, leaving 11 bases between them. This CDR3 reads CASSRWTKETQYF. CDR3 DNA: TGTGCCAGCAGCCGATGGACTAAAGAGACCCAGTACTTC.

This clonotype was counted a few times. This chain uses TRBV7-9 with TRBJ2-2, with 9 bases matching TRBD1. The V segment lost 4 bases and the J segment 5 bases; nucleotides outside the gene matches: 5. The CDR3 sequence is 15 residues long. Germline loops: CDR1 SEHNR, CDR2 FQNEAQ (reference sequence). CDR3: CASSSWTGVTGELFF. Here the CDR3 DNA reads TGTGCCAGCAGCTCCTGGACAGGGGTAACCGGGGAGCTGTTTTTT.

This chain links TRBV10-2 with TRBJ1-1; D remains ambiguous. The V end was cut by 0 bases, the J end by 5 bases, with 7 bases between. CDR3 length equals 13 residues. Germline V gene lookup returns CDR1 WSHSY and CDR2 SAAADI. The CDR3 DNA reads TGCGCCAGCAGTGAGTCTAGTGGGACTGAAGCTTTCTTT. This encodes CASSESSGTEAFF.

This clonotype was counted ten times or more. This chain joins TRBV20-1 and TRBJ2-5; 8 bases are shared with TRBD2. Germline assignment: CDR1 DFQATT and CDR2 SNEGSKA (reference sequence). V shed 0 bases and J 4 bases; nucleotides not matched to a gene: 10. CDR3 length equals 16 residues. The chain's CDR3 is CSARDSKAGVGETQYF. CDR3 coding DNA: TGCAGTGCTAGAGACTCTAAAGCGGGGGTGGGAGAGACCCAGTACTTC.

This clonotype has a handful of counts. The genes are TRBV20-1 and TRBJ2-2; 9 bases are a match to TRBD1. This CDR3 region has 16 residues. The trim removed 0 bases at V and 4 bases at J, leaving 6 bases unmatched. CDR1 is DFQATT and CDR2 is SNEGSKA in the germline V gene (reference sequence). This CDR3 is CSARDPGTGLTGELFF. The CDR3 region has the DNA TGCAGTGCTAGAGACCCCGGGACAGGGCTCACCGGGGAGCTGTTTTTT.

This clonotype turned up a few times. The chain employs TRBV6-2 or TRBV6-3 and TRBJ2-1; D uncertain. V dropped 7 bases and J dropped 4 bases, with 23 bases sitting between them. Germline values: CDR1 MNHEY, CDR2 SVGEGT. The CDR3 covers 17 residues. CDR3 protein: CASTNAWLAAPYNEQFF. DNA for the CDR3: TGTGCCAGCACCAACGCGTGGTTGGCGGCCCCATACAATGAGCAGTTCTTC.

The chain has TRBV2 and TRBJ1-5, with unresolved D. V gave up 8 bases and J gave up 6 bases, with 11 bases separating them. Germline CDR1 and CDR2: SNHLY and FYNNEI. The CDR3 spans 12 residues. The DNA for the CDR3 is TGTGCCAGCCGGGGTTACGGTCAGCCCCAGCATTTT. Translated: CASRGYGQPQHF.

This clonotype was seen more than once but under ten times. The DNA of the CDR3 is TGTGCCAGCAGTTCGGGACAGGGGGCGGGTAATGAGCAGTTCTTC. Encoded protein: CASSSGQGAGNEQFF. J is TRBJ2-1 and V is TRBV6-2 or TRBV6-3, with TRBD1 matching over 12 bases. The ends lost 4 bases at V and 7 bases at J; junction bases unmatched: 5. The CDR3 extends over 15 amino acids. Germline V CDR1 and CDR2: MNHEY, SVGEGT.

The chain couples TRBV20-1 to TRBJ1-5; 7 bases align to TRBD1. The CDR3 length is 15 residues. From germline, CDR1 is DFQATT and CDR2 SNEGSKA (reference sequence). V lost 1 base, J lost 5 bases, and 8 bases stayed unmatched. This CDR3 reads CSARAGRGLYQPQHF. CDR3 DNA: TGCAGTGCTAGAGCGGGCAGGGGGTTGTATCAGCCCCAGCATTTT.

This chain connects TRBV7-3 to TRBJ2-1; 10 bases are a match to TRBD2. The ends lost 5 bases at V and 7 bases at J; junction bases unmatched: 8. CDR1 is SGHTA, CDR2 FQGTGA, per germline. There are 15 residues in the CDR3. The CDR3 nucleotides are TGTGCCAGCAGCCCTAATGGACTAGCGGTTAATGAGCAGTTCTTC. Translation gives CASSPNGLAVNEQFF.

This clonotype was recorded at least ten times. The chain links TRBV6-6 to TRBJ2-2; maybe TRBD1 (6 bases). The CDR3 contains 12 residues. V was clipped by 6 bases and J by 5 bases, with 7 bases between them. Germline CDR1 and CDR2: MNHNY and SVGAGI (reference sequence). CDR3 sequence (DNA): TGTGCCAGCAGAACAGGGACCGGGGAGCTGTTTTTT. This codes for CASRTGTGELFF.

Concerning this clonotype itself: Germline and junction disagree at one end, which may indicate a read error. This rearrangement joins TRBV12-3 or TRBV12-4 to TRBJ2-5; no firm D call. The length of the CDR3 is 15 residues. The CDR3 here is CGSRSTGGHQETQYF. CDR3 coding DNA: TGTGGCAGCAGGTCGACGGGTGGGCACCAAGAGACCCAGTACTTC.

V is TRBV25-1 and J is TRBJ2-5; D may correspond to TRBD1 or TRBD2 (5 bases each). Trimming shortened V by 7 bases and J by 3 bases, and 12 bases separated the two germline ends. The CDR3 is made up of 13 amino acids. Germline CDR1 reads MGHDK; CDR2 reads SYGVNS. CDR3 DNA sequence: TGTGCCAGCACGAGAGGGGATAAAGAGACCCAGTACTTC. This gives the protein CASTRGDKETQYF.

This clonotype was recorded a few times. The V gene is TRBV4-1, the J gene TRBJ2-3, with TRBD2 identical over 11 bases. With 0 bases clipped from V and 3 bases from J, the junction kept 5 bases outside the gene matches. This CDR3 comprises 17 residues. CDR1 is MGHRA and CDR2 is YSYEKL in the germline V gene. The CDR3 region has the DNA TGCGCCAGCAGCCAAGACGGGACTAGCGGCGGAACAGATACGCAGTATTTT. Translation: CASSQDGTSGGTDTQYF.

This clonotype was seen ten or more times. The chain combines TRBV6-2 or TRBV6-3 with TRBJ2-5, with D maybe TRBD2 (6 bases). Trimming removed 5 bases at V and 3 bases at J, with 22 bases between. CDR1 and CDR2 (germline): MNHEY, SVGEGT. This CDR3 contains 17 residues. CDR3 region: CASSRTPASAVEETQYF. In nucleotides, the CDR3 is TGTGCCAGCAGTCGAACGCCCGCTAGCGCCGTAGAAGAGACCCAGTACTTC.

The sample holds a few counts of this clonotype. In DNA, the CDR3 is TGTGCCAGCTCACAAGGACAGCCCTATAATTCACCCCTCCACTTT. Amino acid sequence: CASSQGQPYNSPLHF. The J gene is TRBJ1-6, the V gene TRBV18, with D perhaps matching TRBD1 (6 bases). The V gene's germline CDR1 is KGHSH and CDR2 LQKENI. The V gene lost 4 bases and the J gene lost 2 bases, with 9 bases spanning the gap. CDR3 length equals 15 residues.

There are a few counts of this clonotype. This rearrangement joins TRBV6-5 to TRBJ2-7; 7 bases fit TRBD2. The ends lost 1 base at V and 5 bases at J; junction bases unmatched: 8. The CDR3 has 15 amino acids. CDR1 and CDR2 (germline): MNHEY, SVGAGI. DNA of the CDR3: TGTGCCAGCAGTTACTTAGGACTAGAAATCCACGAGCAGTACTTC. This encodes CASSYLGLEIHEQYF.

The chain links TRBV5-1 to TRBJ2-2; 8 bases line up with TRBD2. V dropped 4 bases and J dropped 3; count of bases not matched to a gene: 11. The CDR3 spans 17 residues. Germline CDR1 SGHRS, CDR2 YFSETQ. The CDR3 region is CASSTRASGRDTGELFF. The CDR3 region has the DNA TGCGCCAGCAGCACCCGGGCTAGCGGGCGGGACACCGGGGAGCTGTTTTTT. Full variable domain (outside the CDR3, taken from reference TRBV5-1 and TRBJ2-2): KAGVTQTPRYLIKTRGQQVTLSCSPISGHRSVSWYQQTPGQGLQFLFEYFSETQRNKGNFPGRFSGRQFSNSRSEMNVSTLELGDSALYLCASSTRASGRDTGELFFGEGSRLTVL.

The V gene is TRBV30, the J gene TRBJ1-1; TRBD1 is a possible D gene (6 bases). The CDR3 is 13 amino acids. Germline V gene sequence: CDR1 GTSNPN, CDR2 SVGIG (reference sequence). V was shortened by 1 base and J by 4 bases, with 10 bases between the two germline ends. The DNA for the CDR3 is TGTGCCTGGAGTGCCCAGGGGATCACTGAAGCTTTCTTT. Amino acid sequence: CAWSAQGITEAFF.

Notes on this clonotype: The missing conserved phenylalanine or tryptophan at the end of this CDR3 makes a read error likely. The rearrangement links TRBV28 to TRBJ2-7, with D hard to call. The CDR3 totals 12 residues. In germline, CDR1 is MDHEN, CDR2 SYDVKM. The ends were cut back, 6 bases at V and 0 bases at J, with 6 bases in the middle. CDR3 DNA sequence: TGTGCCAGCAGCCGAATCTCCTACGAGCAGTACCTC. Translating it yields CASSRISYEQYL.

In its sample, this clonotype was seen many times. The genes are TRBV7-2 and TRBJ2-1; 7 bases match TRBD2. After removal of 4 bases from V and 1 base from J, the junction contained 1 base not matched to a gene. CDR1 and CDR2 (germline): SGHTA, FQGNSA. The CDR3 length is 14 residues. This CDR3 is CASSWGGSYNEQFF. The CDR3 DNA reads TGTGCCAGCAGCTGGGGGGGTTCCTACAATGAGCAGTTCTTC.

The chain is built from TRBV3-1 and TRBJ2-1; D not certain. The ends were cut back, 0 bases at V and 4 bases at J, with 7 bases in the middle. Germline values: CDR1 LGHDT, CDR2 YNNKEL (reference sequence). This CDR3 is 14 amino acids long. The CDR3 reads CASSQDGLYNEQFF. CDR3 in DNA: TGTGCCAGCAGCCAAGATGGGCTGTACAATGAGCAGTTCTTC.

This rearrangement joins TRBV11-1 to TRBJ2-7; possible D gene TRBD1, 6 bases. This CDR3 has 15 residues. From germline, CDR1 is SGHAT and CDR2 FQDESV (reference sequence). Trimming removed 2 bases from V and 1 base from J, with 12 bases in between. CDR3 protein: CASSLTDSRSYEQYF. CDR3 nucleotide sequence: TGTGCCAGCAGCTTAACGGACAGCAGATCCTACGAGCAGTACTTC. The full variable domain, rest sourced from reference TRBV11-1 and TRBJ2-7, is EAEVAQSPRYKITEKSQAVAFWCDPISGHATLYWYRQILGQGPELLVQFQDESVVDDSQLPKDRFSAERLKGVDSTLKIQPAELGDSAMYLCASSLTDSRSYEQYFGPGTRLTVT.

This clonotype was picked up a small number of times. The rearrangement joins TRBV6-5 to TRBJ2-1; TRBD1 matches at 8 bases. V lost 5 bases, J lost 2 bases, and 8 bases stayed unmatched. Germline V gene data show CDR1 as MNHEY and CDR2 as SVGAGI. The CDR3 totals 16 residues. The DNA for the CDR3 is TGTGCCAGCAGTCTCGACAGGGGCTACCCCTACAATGAGCAGTTCTTC. Translated: CASSLDRGYPYNEQFF.

Only a few counts were recorded for this clonotype. The rearrangement links TRBV6-1 to TRBJ2-2, with 11 bases aligning to TRBD2. The CDR3 sequence is 18 residues long. Germline CDR1 MNHNS, CDR2 SASEGT. V dropped 5 bases and J dropped 7; count of bases not matched to a gene: 15. The CDR3 nucleotides read TGTGCCAGCAGTCGGAACCTACTAGCGGGAGAAGCTGGCGGGGAGCTGTTTTTT. It yields the protein CASSRNLLAGEAGGELFF.

This clonotype was seen a few times. J is TRBJ1-1 and V is TRBV18; D gene unclear. Trimming shortened V by 3 bases and J by 0 bases, and 14 bases separated the two germline ends. From germline, CDR1 is KGHSH and CDR2 LQKENI. The CDR3 runs 16 residues. In DNA form, the CDR3 reads TGTGCCAGCTCACCGGTAGGGAAAGTACTGAACACTGAAGCTTTCTTT. Translation gives CASSPVGKVLNTEAFF.